This T cell receptor beta chain was recovered during a study of blood T cell repertoires in COVID-19. Study summary: T cells, B-cell-depleted T cells, or PBMCs provided the cDNA or gDNA that served as material.

With 5 bases removed from V and 1 base from J, the gap between germline ends came to 14 bases. CDR3 size: 15 residues. Looked up from germline, CDR1 is SEHNR and CDR2 is FQNEAQ (reference sequence). The table came from immunoSEQ multiplex PCR; TCRdb's copy has only in-frame clones and leaves some out. Of around 79,000 clones in the sample, 83% were seen once. Sequencing was performed on peripheral blood. The chain uses TRBV7-9 and TRBJ1-1; the D gene is possibly TRBD1 (5 bases). This sequence originates from a woman aged 55-69 years with acute or convalescent COVID-19. CDR3 DNA sequence: TGTGCCAGCAGCCTCTTACAGGCCCCGAACACTGAAGCTTTCTTT. This encodes CASSLLQAPNTEAFF.